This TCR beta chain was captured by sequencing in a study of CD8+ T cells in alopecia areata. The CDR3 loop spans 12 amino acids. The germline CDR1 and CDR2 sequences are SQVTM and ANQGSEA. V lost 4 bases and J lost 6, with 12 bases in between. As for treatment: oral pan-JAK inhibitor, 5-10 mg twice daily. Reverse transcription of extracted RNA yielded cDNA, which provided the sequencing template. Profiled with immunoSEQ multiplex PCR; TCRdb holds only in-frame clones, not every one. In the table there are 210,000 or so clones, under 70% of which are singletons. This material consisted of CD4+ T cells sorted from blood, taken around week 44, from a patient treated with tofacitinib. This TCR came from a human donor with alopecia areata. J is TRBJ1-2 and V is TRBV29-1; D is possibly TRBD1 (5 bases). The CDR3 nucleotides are TGCAGCGTTGGGAGCCAGGGACATGGCTACACCTTC. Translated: CSVGSQGHGYTF.